This entry lists 2 T cell receptor beta chains sequenced from one sample in a study of blood T cells in healthy people across ages. PCR was performed a second time for 7 to 11 cycles using a sample-barcoded 5' primer and a J-beta primer mix. In TCRdb, the 5' RACE reads were re-called with MiXCR into one record per CDR3 protein. The sample carries some 850,000 distinct CDR3 sequences, 20% to 30% recorded once. This sample was also put to use in a study of T cells of mothers and their children.

Material: blood. Source of these receptors: a boy younger than 18 in good health.

This clonotype was observed many times. The chain uses TRBV9 and TRBJ2-7; 9 bases map to TRBD1. J gave up 6 bases and V 7 bases, and 11 bases lay outside the gene matches. The CDR3 has 14 residues. Germline values: CDR1 SGDLS, CDR2 YYNGEE. The CDR3 loop reads CASSRAGTGTEQYF. The CDR3 bases are TGTGCCAGCTCACGGGCGGGGACAGGGACCGAGCAGTACTTC.

The chain links TRBV2 to TRBJ2-5; D not certain. The V gene's germline CDR1 is SNHLY and CDR2 FYNNEI. V lost 6 bases and J lost 2, with 13 bases in between. The CDR3 loop spans 14 amino acids. CDR3 nucleotide sequence: TGTGCCAGCAGCCAGCAGGCACCGCAAGAGACCCAGTACTTC. This sequence encodes CASSQQAPQETQYF. Variable domain in full (rest from reference TRBV2 and TRBJ2-5): EPEVTQTPSHQVTQMGQEVILRCVPISNHLYFYWYRQILGQKVEFLVSFYNNEISEKSEIFDDQFSVERPDGSNFTLKIRSTKLEDSAMYFCASSQQAPQETQYFGPGTRLLVL.